The 6 T cell receptor beta chains reported below all come from one sample, sequenced in a study of cytomegalovirus exposure and HLA in healthy donors. Primers for the PCR totalled 60 Vbeta and 13 Jbeta. Sequenced by immunoSEQ multiplex PCR; TCRdb stores in-frame clones only, minus some. This table holds around 130,000 clones. Sequences were obtained from PBMCs. These receptors were obtained from a woman in her thirties or forties in good health and CMV-seronegative.

The V call is TRBV28, the J call TRBJ1-6; 10 positions agree with TRBD1. Germline lookup yields CDR1 MDHEN and CDR2 SYDVKM. The CDR3 consists of 14 residues. V was clipped by 6 bases and J by 9 bases; unmatched bases: 5. The CDR3 nucleotides read TGTGCCAGCAGAACTCGGACAGGGGGTTCACCCCTCCACTTT. As protein: CASRTRTGGSPLHF.

V and J are TRBV2 and TRBJ1-4, with D possibly TRBD1 on 6 matching bases. Trimming removed 10 bases from V and 8 bases from J, with 17 bases in between. CDR1 SNHLY and CDR2 FYNNEI come from the germline V gene. The CDR3 has 13 residues. The CDR3 bases are TGTGCCACCCGACCACAGGGAAGCGAAAAACTGTTTTTT. Its translation is CATRPQGSEKLFF.

This chain connects TRBV10-3 to TRBJ2-3, with 9 bases matching TRBD2. CDR3 length: 16 residues. V lost 8 bases, J lost 5 bases, and 14 bases stayed unmatched. Germline V gene lookup returns CDR1 ENHRY and CDR2 SYGVKD. The CDR3 loop reads CAISGYSSGGGDTQYF. The CDR3 DNA is TGTGCCATCTCTGGGTATAGTAGCGGGGGTGGAGATACGCAGTATTTT.

CDR3 residues: CASSLNRVSNQPQHF. The CDR3 bases are TGTGCCAGCAGTTTAAACAGGGTGAGCAATCAGCCCCAGCATTTT. V usage is TRBV11-2 and J usage is TRBJ1-5, with D maybe TRBD1 (6 bases). Trimming removed 6 bases from V and 1 base from J, with 13 bases in between. The CDR3 runs to 15 residues. Germline V gives CDR1 SGHAT, CDR2 FQNNGV.

The chain is built from TRBV14 and TRBJ1-3; tentatively, D is TRBD1 (5 bases). The germline V gene encodes CDR1 SGHDN and CDR2 FVKESK. V lost 5 bases to trimming and J lost 0 bases, with 14 bases between them. This CDR3 has 16 amino acids. This CDR3 is CASSSRTYSSGNTIYF. The CDR3 DNA sequence: TGTGCCAGCAGCTCCCGGACATATTCCTCTGGAAACACCATATATTTT.

The rearrangement joins TRBV7-2 to TRBJ1-1; 8 bases align to TRBD1. With 1 base clipped from V and 5 bases from J, the junction kept 15 bases outside the gene matches. Germline CDR1 is SGHTA and CDR2 is FQGNSA. This CDR3 is 18 amino acids long. The CDR3 is CASSLVIGQGGRVTEAFF. CDR3 sequence (DNA): TGTGCCAGCAGCTTAGTGATAGGACAGGGTGGTCGTGTGACTGAAGCTTTCTTT.